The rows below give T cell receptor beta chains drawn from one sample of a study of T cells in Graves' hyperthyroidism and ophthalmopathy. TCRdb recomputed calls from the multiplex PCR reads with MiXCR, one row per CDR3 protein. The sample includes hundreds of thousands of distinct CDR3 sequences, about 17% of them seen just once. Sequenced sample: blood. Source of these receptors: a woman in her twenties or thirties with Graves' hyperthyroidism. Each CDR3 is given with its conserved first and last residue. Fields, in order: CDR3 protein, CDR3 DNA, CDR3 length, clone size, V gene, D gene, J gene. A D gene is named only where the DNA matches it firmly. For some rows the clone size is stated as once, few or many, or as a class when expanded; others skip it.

CDR3 protein: CASSMGTGAYQPQHF; CDR3 DNA: TGTGCCAGTAGTATGGGGACAGGAGCTTATCAGCCCCAGCATTTT; CDR3 length: 15; clone size: .; V gene: TRBV19; D gene: TRBD1; J gene: TRBJ1-5
CDR3 protein: CASSLQGPGTEAFF; CDR3 DNA: TGTGCCAGCAGCTTGCAGGGTCCCGGCACTGAAGCTTTCTTT; CDR3 length: 14; clone size: .; V gene: TRBV5-5; D gene: .; J gene: TRBJ1-1
CDR3 protein: CASSYGQPPNYGYTF; CDR3 DNA: TGTGCCAGCAGTTACGGACAGCCTCCTAACTATGGCTACACCTTC; CDR3 length: 15; clone size: many; V gene: TRBV12-3/TRBV12-4; D gene: .; J gene: TRBJ1-2
CDR3 protein: CASSSSHPSTQYF; CDR3 DNA: TGTGCCAGCAGTTCGTCGCACCCCTCAACCCAGTACTTC; CDR3 length: 13; clone size: .; V gene: TRBV6-1; D gene: .; J gene: TRBJ2-5
CDR3 protein: CASKILREGGGNTEAFF; CDR3 DNA: TGTGCCAGTAAAATTCTGCGCGAGGGGGGCGGGAACACTGAAGCTTTCTTT; CDR3 length: 17; clone size: many; V gene: TRBV6-2/TRBV6-3; D gene: .; J gene: TRBJ1-1
CDR3 protein: CASSEVRTGGYGYTF; CDR3 DNA: TGTGCCAGCAGTGAAGTCCGGACAGGGGGCTATGGCTACACCTTC; CDR3 length: 15; clone size: .; V gene: TRBV6-1; D gene: TRBD1; J gene: TRBJ1-2
CDR3 protein: CASSAPHLNEQFF; CDR3 DNA: TGTGCCAGCAGCGCCCCGCATTTGAACGAGCAGTTCTTC; CDR3 length: 13; clone size: many; V gene: TRBV7-2; D gene: .; J gene: TRBJ2-1
CDR3 protein: CSAREGRGGNTEAFF; CDR3 DNA: TGCAGTGCTAGAGAGGGGAGGGGGGGGAACACTGAAGCTTTCTTT; CDR3 length: 15; clone size: .; V gene: TRBV20-1; D gene: .; J gene: TRBJ1-1
CDR3 protein: CASSLDLSGLDTEAFF; CDR3 DNA: TGTGCCAGCAGCTTAGATTTATCGGGGCTTGACACTGAAGCTTTCTTT; CDR3 length: 16; clone size: many; V gene: TRBV11-2; D gene: .; J gene: TRBJ1-1
CDR3 protein: CASSPPHRVGRETQYF; CDR3 DNA: TGTGCCAGCAGTCCCCCGCATAGGGTAGGACGAGAGACCCAGTACTTC; CDR3 length: 16; clone size: many; V gene: TRBV12-3/TRBV12-4; D gene: .; J gene: TRBJ2-5
CDR3 protein: CATSDSGGGRNEQFF; CDR3 DNA: TGTGCCACCAGTGACTCAGGGGGGGGCCGAAATGAGCAGTTCTTC; CDR3 length: 15; clone size: few; V gene: TRBV24-1; D gene: .; J gene: TRBJ2-1
CDR3 protein: CASSEEFYNEQFF; CDR3 DNA: TGTGCCAGCAGTGAAGAGTTTTACAATGAGCAGTTCTTC; CDR3 length: 13; clone size: many; V gene: TRBV2; D gene: .; J gene: TRBJ2-1
CDR3 protein: CASGLPLTDTQYF; CDR3 DNA: TGTGCTAGTGGTTTGCCCCTCACAGATACGCAGTATTTT; CDR3 length: 13; clone size: many; V gene: TRBV12-5; D gene: .; J gene: TRBJ2-3
CDR3 protein: CSARAPVNYGYTF; CDR3 DNA: TGCAGTGCTAGAGCTCCAGTTAACTATGGCTACACCTTC; CDR3 length: 13; clone size: .; V gene: TRBV20-1; D gene: .; J gene: TRBJ1-2
CDR3 protein: CSVGLAGAAGELFF; CDR3 DNA: TGCAGCGTCGGCCTAGCGGGAGCTGCCGGGGAGCTGTTTTTT; CDR3 length: 14; clone size: few; V gene: TRBV29-1; D gene: TRBD2; J gene: TRBJ2-2
CDR3 protein: CASSLGLAGFGEQYF; CDR3 DNA: TGTGCCAGCAGCCTGGGACTAGCGGGATTTGGCGAGCAGTACTTC; CDR3 length: 15; clone size: many; V gene: TRBV28; D gene: TRBD2; J gene: TRBJ2-7
CDR3 protein: CSARDLTSGSPETQYF; CDR3 DNA: TGCAGTGCTAGAGATCTGACTAGCGGGAGTCCGGAGACCCAGTACTTC; CDR3 length: 16; clone size: few; V gene: TRBV20-1; D gene: TRBD2; J gene: TRBJ2-5
CDR3 protein: CSARAIYRRTSGELFF; CDR3 DNA: TGCAGTGCTAGAGCGATCTACAGGAGAACCAGCGGGGAGCTGTTTTTT; CDR3 length: 16; clone size: .; V gene: TRBV20-1; D gene: .; J gene: TRBJ2-2
CDR3 protein: CASNLLQVNTEAFF; CDR3 DNA: TGTGCCAGCAACTTACTTCAAGTGAACACTGAAGCTTTCTTT; CDR3 length: 14; clone size: few; V gene: TRBV7-2; D gene: .; J gene: TRBJ1-1
CDR3 protein: CSAPLKREGQLFF; CDR3 DNA: TGCAGTGCTCCTCTGAAGCGGGAGGGCCAGCTGTTTTTT; CDR3 length: 13; clone size: .; V gene: TRBV20-1; D gene: TRBD2; J gene: TRBJ2-2
CDR3 protein: CASSPALNSPQHF; CDR3 DNA: TGTGCCAGCAGTCCCGCCTTGAATTCGCCCCAGCATTTT; CDR3 length: 13; clone size: many; V gene: TRBV12-3/TRBV12-4; D gene: .; J gene: TRBJ1-5
CDR3 protein: CSAGRVIESPLHF; CDR3 DNA: TGCAGTGCTGGCAGGGTTATAGAGTCACCCCTCCACTTT; CDR3 length: 13; clone size: few; V gene: TRBV20-1; D gene: .; J gene: TRBJ1-6
CDR3 protein: CAWNGLQETQYF; CDR3 DNA: TGTGCCTGGAACGGTCTACAAGAGACCCAGTACTTC; CDR3 length: 12; clone size: .; V gene: TRBV30; D gene: .; J gene: TRBJ2-5
CDR3 protein: CASSLGLARSYEQYF; CDR3 DNA: TGTGCCAGCTCACTGGGACTAGCGAGATCCTACGAGCAGTACTTC; CDR3 length: 15; clone size: many; V gene: TRBV18; D gene: TRBD2; J gene: TRBJ2-7
CDR3 protein: CASSFASSGRFYEQYF; CDR3 DNA: TGTGCCAGCAGTTTTGCATCGAGTGGGAGGTTCTACGAGCAGTACTTC; CDR3 length: 16; clone size: many; V gene: TRBV28; D gene: .; J gene: TRBJ2-7
CDR3 protein: CAFGLAGGAHEQYF; CDR3 DNA: TGTGCCTTTGGACTAGCGGGAGGGGCCCACGAGCAGTACTTC; CDR3 length: 14; clone size: many; V gene: TRBV30; D gene: TRBD2; J gene: TRBJ2-7
CDR3 protein: CASSLAPRDQETQYF; CDR3 DNA: TGCGCCAGCAGCTTGGCCCCCAGAGACCAAGAGACCCAGTACTTC; CDR3 length: 15; clone size: few; V gene: TRBV5-1; D gene: .; J gene: TRBJ2-5
CDR3 protein: CASSQQKSTDTQYF; CDR3 DNA: TGTGCCAGCAGCCAACAGAAGAGCACAGATACGCAGTATTTT; CDR3 length: 14; clone size: .; V gene: TRBV3-1; D gene: .; J gene: TRBJ2-3
CDR3 protein: CASSLTRQGAYNEQFF; CDR3 DNA: TGTGCCAGCAGTTTAACTCGGCAGGGGGCCTACAATGAGCAGTTCTTC; CDR3 length: 16; clone size: few; V gene: TRBV28; D gene: TRBD1; J gene: TRBJ2-1
CDR3 protein: CASSALAGGKYNEQFF; CDR3 DNA: TGTGCCAGCAGTGCGCTAGCGGGAGGGAAATACAATGAGCAGTTCTTC; CDR3 length: 16; clone size: few; V gene: TRBV25-1; D gene: TRBD2; J gene: TRBJ2-1
CDR3 protein: CASSPTVRRSTYEQYF; CDR3 DNA: TGTGCCAGCAGTCCCACGGTCAGGAGGAGTACCTACGAGCAGTACTTC; CDR3 length: 16; clone size: many; V gene: TRBV28; D gene: .; J gene: TRBJ2-7
CDR3 protein: CASSVGGMGYEQYF; CDR3 DNA: TGTGCCAGCAGCGTGGGCGGGATGGGCTACGAGCAGTACTTC; CDR3 length: 14; clone size: few; V gene: TRBV9; D gene: .; J gene: TRBJ2-7